The present entry profiles one TCR beta chain with its context. The record originates from a study of blood T cell repertoires in COVID-19. Looking at the study overall: Donors in the United States, Italy and Spain gave samples during acute or convalescent COVID-19. PBMCs, B-cell-depleted T cells, or T cells were the source of the cDNA or gDNA that made up the material.

This table comes from immunoSEQ multiplex PCR, and its TCRdb copy is limited to in-frame clones, with some not included. The sample consists of roughly 250,000 clones, around nine tenths of them appearing once. The CDR3 is 15 amino acids. V was pared by 5 bases and J by 1 base, with 14 bases between. Germline CDR1 is SGHNT and CDR2 is YENEEA. Those enrolled, adults aged about 18 to 89 years, came from about two dozen US areas. This clonotype was obtained from a woman aged 50 to 60 who had recovered from COVID-19. Sequences were obtained from PBMCs or T cells enriched from blood (not recorded which). This chain uses TRBV11-3 with TRBJ1-1; possibly TRBD1 for D (5 bases). CDR3 amino acids: CASSLTGGKNTEAFF. The CDR3, as DNA: TGTGCCAGCAGCCTAACCGGGGGGAAGAACACTGAAGCTTTCTTT. Supplemented by reference TRBV11-3 and TRBJ1-1, the full variable domain reads EAGVVQSPRYKIIEKKQPVAFWCNPISGHNTLYWYLQNLGQGPELLIRYENEEAVDDSQLPKDRFSAERLKGVDSTLKIQPAELGDSAVYLCASSLTGGKNTEAFFGQGTRLTVV.